Sequencing of this T cell receptor beta chain was carried out in a study of human T cells and chemical hapten exposure. Across the whole study: Weekly administration of diphenylcyclopropenone to the scalp of patients continued throughout the approximately 25-week study. The cohort included alopecia areata under or over 50% scalp, totalis and universalis. Study results and caveats: The presence of alopecia in the donors means their immune response may differ from healthy people's. Large CDR3 similarity clusters arose significantly more often from expanded TCRs than from controls.

The table lists this clonotype with a few counts. Its specificity is not known. V shed 0 bases, J shed 4 bases, and the junction held 4 bases outside the gene matches. The CDR3 consists of 15 residues. Germline-derived CDR1 and CDR2 are LNHNV and YYDKDF (reference sequence). TCRdb passed the RACE reads through MiXCR, listing each CDR3 protein once. The data hold roughly 120,000 distinct CDR3 sequences, with approximately 14% observed a single time. This sample's time point: patch test 1, 2 weeks after DPC sensitization. Treatment defined: therapeutic diphenylcyclopropenone sensitization with weekly scalp DPC.

This receptor was identified in a young man with alopecia areata. Some clones in this sample may be carry-over from other donors' samples. The sample in question was whole blood, obtained in connection with sensitization to the hapten diphenylcyclopropenone (DPC). The gene calls are TRBV15 and TRBJ2-3, with 7 bases identical to TRBD1. CDR3 region: CATSRDRQGADTQYF. DNA of the CDR3: TGTGCCACCAGCAGAGATCGACAGGGCGCAGATACGCAGTATTTT.